The T cell receptor beta chain described here comes from a study of cytomegalovirus exposure and HLA in healthy donors. This PCR relied on a set of 60 Vbeta primers and 13 Jbeta primers. TCRdb's table, derived via immunoSEQ multiplex PCR, lists solely in-frame clones and lacks some. This sample has about 130,000 clones; about 74% occur once, and the top ten carry approximately 6.4%. This CDR3 comprises 9 residues. CDR1 and CDR2 from the germline V gene are SQVTM and ANQGSEA. The V and J ends lost 0 bases and 10 bases respectively, with 3 bases between them. The chain is built from TRBV29-1 and TRBJ1-2; D not resolved. Source material: PBMCs. This receptor was taken from a woman in her forties or fifties in good health and CMV-seropositive. The chain's CDR3 is CSVEDLYTF. CDR3 nucleotide sequence: TGCAGCGTTGAAGATCTCTACACCTTC.